These 29 T cell receptor beta chains originate from one sample sequenced in a study of blood T cell repertoires in COVID-19. Clones were sequenced by immunoSEQ multiplex PCR, and TCRdb holds only the in-frame ones, with some missing. The sample has 95,000 to 110,000 clones; approximately 89% are singletons. The sequenced material came from peripheral blood. The receptors were sampled from an elderly woman in a cohort sampled during active COVID-19.

Regarding this clone: The junction departs from the called germline gene at one end, perhaps through a read error. V and J are TRBV7-7 and TRBJ2-3, with 7 bases identical to TRBD1. In germline, CDR1 is SSHAT, CDR2 FNYEAQ (reference sequence). This CDR3 spans 14 amino acids. This chain's CDR3 is CASSPGGPTDTQYF. In DNA form, the CDR3 reads TGTGCTAGCAGTCCAGGGGGTCCTACAGATACGCAGTATTTT. Supplemented by reference TRBV7-7 and TRBJ2-3, the full variable domain reads GAGVSQSPRYKVTKRGQDVTLRCDPISSHATLYWYQQALGQGPEFLTYFNYEAQPDKSGLPSDRFSAERPEGSISTLTIQRTEQRDSAMYRCASSPGGPTDTQYFGPGTRLTVL.

The rearrangement joins TRBV29-1 to TRBJ2-7; 8 nucleotides agree with TRBD2. The CDR3 runs to 14 residues. V trimming: 6 bases; J trimming: 1 base; junction bases outside the gene matches: 8. The germline CDR1 and CDR2 sequences are SQVTM and ANQGSEA. The CDR3 DNA reads as TGCAGCGTCCGAGGGTTAGCGGGGTCCTACGAGCAGTACTTC. This codes for CSVRGLAGSYEQYF.

The chain joins TRBV4-1 to TRBJ1-3; no definite D call. Trimming shortened V by 4 bases and J by 4 bases, and 17 bases separated the two germline ends. The germline gives CDR1 MGHRA, CDR2 YSYEKL. The CDR3 is 16 amino acids. The CDR3 spells CASSPGPPRRGNTIYF. CDR3 coding DNA: TGCGCCAGCAGCCCTGGGCCCCCAAGGAGGGGAAACACCATATATTTT.

The count of this clone is one. The chain is built from TRBV27 and TRBJ2-7, with D possibly being TRBD2 (6 bases). From germline, CDR1 is MNHEY and CDR2 SMNVEV (reference sequence). This CDR3 has 14 amino acids. V gave up 8 bases and J gave up 11 bases, with 25 bases separating them. The CDR3 region has the DNA TGTGCCAGCGGAGGGGTGGGTGGGAGACGCGTGGAGTACTTC. Translated: CASGGVGGRRVEYF.

The V and J genes are TRBV7-9 and TRBJ2-3; 8 nucleotides agree with TRBD2. V lost 5 bases, J lost 3 bases, and 13 bases stayed unmatched. CDR1 and CDR2 from the germline V gene are SEHNR and FQNEAQ (reference sequence). There are 17 residues in the CDR3. The CDR3 reads CASSAGTSGIGTDTQYF. The CDR3 DNA follows: TGTGCCAGCAGCGCTGGGACTAGTGGTATTGGGACAGATACGCAGTATTTT.

This chain links TRBV9 with TRBJ2-3, with 9 bases fitting TRBD2. Germline V gives CDR1 SGDLS, CDR2 YYNGEE. There are 16 residues in the CDR3. After removal of 0 bases from V and 5 bases from J, the junction contained 7 bases not matched to a gene. CDR3 in amino acids: CASSVAGSGGLDTQYF. For the CDR3, the DNA is TGTGCCAGCAGCGTAGCTGGCAGCGGGGGGCTAGATACGCAGTATTTT.

The chain is built from TRBV23-1 and TRBJ1-3; 7 bases line up with TRBD1. TRBV23-1 carries the ORF label, with uncertain function. Unmatched junction bases numbered 9, after V lost 3 bases and J lost 4 bases. The CDR3 covers 16 residues. The CDR3 bases are TGCGCCAGCAGTCACCCGGGACAGAGGGTAGGAAACACCATATATTTT. It encodes CASSHPGQRVGNTIYF.

This clone was recorded once. In nucleotides, the CDR3 is TGTGCCAGCAGCATCGGAGTGGCGGGAGGGGACCGGGGGGATACGCAGTATTTT. This codes for CASSIGVAGGDRGDTQYF. The rearrangement uses TRBV9 and TRBJ2-3; 9 bases agree with TRBD2. Germline V CDR1 and CDR2: SGDLS, YYNGEE. The CDR3 has 18 residues. V lost 4 bases to trimming and J lost 6 bases; unmatched junction nucleotides: 18.

V usage is TRBV19 and J usage is TRBJ1-1; D is unclear. The CDR3 extends over 12 amino acids. CDR1 LNHDA and CDR2 SQIVND come from the germline V gene (reference sequence). V was pared by 8 bases and J by 3 bases, with 10 bases between. CDR3 in DNA: TGTGCCAGTTCACGTGCGGACACTGAAGCTTTCTTT. It codes for CASSRADTEAFF.

The J gene is TRBJ2-3, the V gene TRBV11-2, with TRBD1 matching over 8 bases. This CDR3 has 17 amino acids. The V gene's germline CDR1 is SGHAT and CDR2 FQNNGV. J lost 6 bases, V lost 3 bases, and 14 bases had no gene match. As DNA, the CDR3 is TGTGCCAGCAGCTTCTCCCGTGGACAGGGTGGTTGGGATACGCAGTATTTT. Encoded protein: CASSFSRGQGGWDTQYF.

This clone is large in the sample. Other DNA sequences of this sample code for an identical CDR3. The chain carries TRBV10-2 and TRBJ2-1; 9 bases are shared with TRBD2. The trim removed 6 bases at V and 0 bases at J, leaving 9 bases unmatched. This CDR3 is built from 17 residues. Germline V gene data show CDR1 as WSHSY and CDR2 as SAAADI. The CDR3 loop is CASRRLAERSSYNEQFF. The CDR3 bases are TGCGCCAGCAGACGACTAGCGGAAAGAAGCTCCTACAATGAGCAGTTCTTC.

This clone was found once. The sample has other DNA sequences that encode this CDR3 too. This chain links TRBV10-2 with TRBJ2-1; 9 bases map to TRBD2. This CDR3 comprises 17 residues. Germline CDR1 and CDR2: WSHSY and SAAADI. The CDR3 region is CPCRRLAERSSYNEQFF. CDR3 nucleotides: TGCCCCTGCCGACGACTAGCGGAAAGAAGCTCCTACAATGAGCAGTTCTTC.

The V and J genes are TRBV3-1 (or the pseudogene TRBV3-2) and TRBJ1-1, with no clear D. This CDR3 is 17 amino acids long. The germline V gene encodes CDR1 LGHDT and CDR2 YNNKEL (reference sequence). Deletions cut 0 bases from V and 3 bases from J, with 17 bases between. CDR3 nucleotide sequence: TGTGCCAGCAGCCAAGATAGGAGGGCGGGGTTCCACACTGAAGCTTTCTTT. Its protein is CASSQDRRAGFHTEAFF.

The CDR3, as DNA: TGTGCCAGCAGTTTAGGAGTCGACACCATATATTTT. It encodes CASSLGVDTIYF. V gene TRBV12-3 or TRBV12-4 combines with J gene TRBJ1-3; D gene uncertain. Trimming cost V 1 base and J 8 bases, with 6 bases left between them. The CDR3 extends over 12 amino acids.

The rearrangement uses TRBV9 and TRBJ2-6, with D uncertain. The CDR3 runs to 15 residues. Germline loops: CDR1 SGDLS, CDR2 YYNGEE. Trimming shortened V by 0 bases and J by 0 bases, and 4 bases separated the two germline ends. In DNA form, the CDR3 reads TGTGCCAGCAGCGTAGTAGACTCTGGGGCCAACGTCCTGACTTTC. Translation: CASSVVDSGANVLTF.

The genes are TRBV9 and TRBJ2-3; TRBD2 matches 7 bases. The CDR3 is made up of 13 amino acids. Trimming at V came to 3 bases and at J to 9 bases, leaving 7 bases not matched to a gene. From germline, CDR1 is SGDLS and CDR2 YYNGEE. The CDR3 loop reads CASSATGTNTQYF. The CDR3 coding sequence is TGTGCCAGCAGCGCCACCGGGACTAACACGCAGTATTTT.

The chain couples TRBV7-9 to TRBJ1-2; 8 positions agree with TRBD1. The J segment lost 6 bases and the V segment lost 1 base, leaving 4 bases of the junction unmatched. CDR1 and CDR2 from the germline V gene are SEHNR and FQNEAQ (reference sequence). The CDR3 contains 14 residues. CDR3: CASSLGRQGNGYTF. CDR3 coding DNA: TGTGCCAGCAGCTTAGGTCGACAGGGGAATGGCTACACCTTC.

This chain joins TRBV6-2 or TRBV6-3 and TRBJ2-4; weak D call: TRBD1 (5 bases). Trimming took 5 bases from V and 4 from J, leaving 15 bases between them. There are 15 residues in the CDR3. Germline V gene lookup returns CDR1 MNHEY and CDR2 SVGEGT. The CDR3, as DNA: TGTGCCAGCAGTAGCCCTCGGACAACGAAAAACATTCAGTACTTC. It yields the protein CASSSPRTTKNIQYF.

This chain uses TRBV7-3 with TRBJ2-1; D perhaps matches TRBD1 (6 bases). Germline CDR1 reads SGHTA; CDR2 reads FQGTGA. The CDR3 length is 16 residues. V was trimmed by 0 bases and J by 5 bases, leaving 14 bases between them. For the CDR3, the DNA is TGTGCCAGCAGCTTAACATCGGGACACAGAAACAATGAGCAGTTCTTC. Its protein product is CASSLTSGHRNNEQFF.

The rearrangement joins TRBV4-1 to TRBJ2-2, with no clear D. The CDR3 is 16 amino acids. The V end was cut by 1 base, the J end by 1 base, with 10 bases between. CDR1 and CDR2 (germline): MGHRA, YSYEKL. The CDR3 nucleotides are TGCGCCAGCAGCCAAGGGAGTAGCAGGAACACCGGGGAGCTGTTTTTT. It encodes CASSQGSSRNTGELFF.

This clone was detected a few times. This sequence joins TRBV28 and TRBJ1-2, with TRBD1 as a possible D gene (6 bases). This CDR3 has 12 amino acids. Germline lookup yields CDR1 MDHEN and CDR2 SYDVKM. The V gene lost 7 bases and the J gene lost 3 bases, with 9 bases spanning the gap. The CDR3 protein is CASKSGDYGYTF. In DNA, the CDR3 is TGTGCCAGCAAATCAGGGGACTATGGCTACACCTTC.

With respect to this clone: Additional DNA sequences in this sample encode the identical CDR3. This chain joins TRBV11-2 and TRBJ1-5; D is uncertain. Germline CDR1 and CDR2: SGHAT and FQNNGV. The V gene lost 1 base and the J gene lost 3 bases, with 7 bases spanning the gap. The CDR3 extends over 14 amino acids. This CDR3 reads CASSLGGDNQPQHF. CDR3 coding DNA: TGTGCCAGCAGCTTAGGCGGGGACAATCAGCCCCAGCATTTT. The full variable domain, its missing parts supplied by reference TRBV11-2 and TRBJ1-5, is EAGVAQSPRYKIIEKRQSVAFWCNPISGHATLYWYQQILGQGPKLLIQFQNNGVVDDSQLPKDRFSAERLKGVDSTLKIQPAKLEDSAVYLCASSLGGDNQPQHFGDGTRLSIL.

The V call is TRBV19, the J call TRBJ2-2, with D possibly matching TRBD1 (6 bases). The ends were cut back, 3 bases at V and 0 bases at J, with 11 bases in the middle. The CDR3 covers 16 residues. Germline V gene data show CDR1 as LNHDA and CDR2 as SQIVND (reference sequence). The CDR3 is CASSISGTTNTGELFF. CDR3 DNA sequence: TGTGCCAGTAGTATCTCCGGGACAACGAACACCGGGGAGCTGTTTTTT.

This CDR3 is CASSLGATGAVIDEQFF. DNA of the CDR3: TGCGCCAGCAGCTTGGGGGCGACAGGGGCTGTTATCGATGAGCAGTTCTTC. V usage is TRBV5-1 and J usage is TRBJ2-1; TRBD1 matches at 8 bases. This CDR3 region has 17 residues. Trimming cost V 0 bases and J 8 bases; bases outside gene matches: 13. Germline CDR1 SGHRS, CDR2 YFSETQ.

V and J are TRBV4-1 and TRBJ1-5; D unresolved. This CDR3 has 15 residues. The V end was cut by 1 base, the J end by 7 bases, with 14 bases between. Per germline, CDR1 MGHRA and CDR2 YSYEKL. CDR3 nucleotide sequence: TGCGCCAGCAGCCAAGGGGGAGGGCTCGGGCAGCCCCAGCATTTT. Its translation: CASSQGGGLGQPQHF.

The chain joins TRBV2 to TRBJ1-1, with TRBD1 as a possible D gene (5 bases). The germline CDR1 and CDR2 sequences are SNHLY and FYNNEI. The CDR3 length is 14 residues. Trimming removed 7 bases from V and 0 bases from J, with 12 bases in between. CDR3 coding DNA: TGTGCCAGCACCCAGACAGTTATGAACACTGAAGCTTTCTTT. Translated, it gives CASTQTVMNTEAFF.

Regarding this clone: At one end, the junction sequence differs from germline, possibly due to a read error. The same CDR3 can be traced to other DNA sequences in this sample. This chain joins TRBV20-1 and TRBJ2-7, with 7 positions matching TRBD1. The CDR3 contains 11 residues. CDR1 is DFQATT, CDR2 SNEGSKA, per germline (reference sequence). This CDR3 is CSAGDRYEQYF. CDR3 sequence (DNA): TGCAGTGCTGGGGACAGATACGAACAGTACTTC.

This sequence joins TRBV28 and TRBJ1-1; TRBD1 matches at 9 bases. The V gene's germline CDR1 is MDHEN and CDR2 SYDVKM. The CDR3 has 17 residues. The junction had 10 bases not matched to a gene; V was cut back by 4 bases and J by 1 base. The CDR3 spells CASSSGDRVTWNTEAFF. The CDR3 region has the DNA TGTGCCAGCAGTTCAGGGGACAGGGTAACATGGAACACTGAAGCTTTCTTT.

The chain links TRBV4-1 to TRBJ2-1; the D gene is possibly TRBD1 (7 bases). With 4 bases removed from V and 7 bases from J, the gap between germline ends came to 26 bases. The CDR3 extends over 18 amino acids. CDR1 MGHRA and CDR2 YSYEKL come from the germline V gene. The CDR3 nucleotides are TGCGCCAGCAGCCCCACGCGTGGCGGGACAGCGAGAGTGAATGAGCAGTTCTTC. Its protein product is CASSPTRGGTARVNEQFF.